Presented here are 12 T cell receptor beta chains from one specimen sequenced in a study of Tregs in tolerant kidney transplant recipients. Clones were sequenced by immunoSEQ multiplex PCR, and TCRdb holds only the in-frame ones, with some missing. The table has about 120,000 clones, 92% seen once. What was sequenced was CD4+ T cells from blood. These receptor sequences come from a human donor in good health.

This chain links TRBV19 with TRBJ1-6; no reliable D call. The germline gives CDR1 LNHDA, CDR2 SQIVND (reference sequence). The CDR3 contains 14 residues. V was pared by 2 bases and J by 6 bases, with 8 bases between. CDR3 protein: CASSIPGINSPLHF. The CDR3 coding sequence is TGTGCCAGTAGTATACCGGGGATTAATTCACCCCTCCACTTT. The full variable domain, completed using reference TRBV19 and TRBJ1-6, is DGGITQSPKYLFRKEGQNVTLSCEQNLNHDAMYWYRQDPGQGLRLIYYSQIVNDFQKGDIAEGYSVSREKKESFPLTVTSAQKNPTAFYLCASSIPGINSPLHFGNGTRLTVT.

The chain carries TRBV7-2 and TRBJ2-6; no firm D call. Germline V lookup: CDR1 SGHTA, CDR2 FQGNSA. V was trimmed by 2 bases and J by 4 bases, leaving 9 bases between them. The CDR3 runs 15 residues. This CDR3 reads CASSLFSRGANVLTF. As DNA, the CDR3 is TGTGCCAGCAGCTTATTCTCCCGGGGGGCCAACGTCCTGACTTTC.

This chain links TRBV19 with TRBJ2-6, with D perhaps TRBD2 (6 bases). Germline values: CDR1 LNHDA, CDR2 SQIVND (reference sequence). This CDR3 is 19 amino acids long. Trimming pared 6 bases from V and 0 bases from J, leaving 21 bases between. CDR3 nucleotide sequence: TGTGCCAGTAGAGGACGAGGGACTTTCAACCCCTCTGGGGCCAACGTCCTGACTTTC. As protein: CASRGRGTFNPSGANVLTF.

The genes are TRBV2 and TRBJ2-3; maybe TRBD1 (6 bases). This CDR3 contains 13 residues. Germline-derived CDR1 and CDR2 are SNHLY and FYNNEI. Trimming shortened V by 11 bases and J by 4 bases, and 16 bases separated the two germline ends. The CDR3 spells CAGRAWGPDTQYF. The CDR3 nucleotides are TGTGCCGGCCGGGCGTGGGGGCCAGATACGCAGTATTTT.

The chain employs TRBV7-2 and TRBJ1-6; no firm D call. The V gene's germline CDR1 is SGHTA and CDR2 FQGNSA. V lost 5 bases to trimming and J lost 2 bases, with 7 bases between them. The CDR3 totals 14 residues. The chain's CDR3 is CASSRLTYNSPLHF. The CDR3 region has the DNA TGTGCCAGCAGCCGACTCACCTATAATTCACCCCTCCACTTT.

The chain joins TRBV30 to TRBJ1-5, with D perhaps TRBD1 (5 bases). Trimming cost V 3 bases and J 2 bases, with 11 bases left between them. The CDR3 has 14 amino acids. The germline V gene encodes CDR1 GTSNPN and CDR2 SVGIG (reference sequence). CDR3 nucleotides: TGTGCCTGGAGACGGCCGGGGGGCAATCAGCCCCAGCATTTT. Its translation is CAWRRPGGNQPQHF.

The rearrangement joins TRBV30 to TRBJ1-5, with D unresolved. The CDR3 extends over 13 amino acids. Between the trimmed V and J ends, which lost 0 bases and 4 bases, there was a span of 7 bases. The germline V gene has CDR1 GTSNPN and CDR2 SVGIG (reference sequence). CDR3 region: CAWSVRENQPQHF. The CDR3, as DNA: TGTGCCTGGAGTGTAAGAGAAAATCAGCCCCAGCATTTT. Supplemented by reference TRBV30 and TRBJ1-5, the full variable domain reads SQTIHQWPATLVQPVGSPLSLECTVEGTSNPNLYWYRQAAGRGLQLLFYSVGIGQISSEVPQNLSASRPQDRQFILSSKKLLLSDSGFYLCAWSVRENQPQHFGDGTRLSIL.

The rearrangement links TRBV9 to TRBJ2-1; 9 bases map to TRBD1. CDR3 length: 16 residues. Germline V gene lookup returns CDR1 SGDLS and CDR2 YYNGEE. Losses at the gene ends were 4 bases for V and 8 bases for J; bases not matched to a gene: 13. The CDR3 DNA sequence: TGTGCCAGCAGCTCCTGGAGGGGACAGGGCGTAGATGAGCAGTTCTTC. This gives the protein CASSSWRGQGVDEQFF. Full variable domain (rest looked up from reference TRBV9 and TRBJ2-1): DSGVTQTPKHLITATGQRVTLRCSPRSGDLSVYWYQQSLDQGLQFLIQYYNGEERAKGNILERFSAQQFPDLHSELNLSSLELGDSALYFCASSSWRGQGVDEQFFGPGTRLTVL.

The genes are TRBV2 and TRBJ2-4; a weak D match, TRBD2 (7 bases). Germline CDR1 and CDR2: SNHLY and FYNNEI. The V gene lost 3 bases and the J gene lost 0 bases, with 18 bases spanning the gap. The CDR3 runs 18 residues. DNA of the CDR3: TGTGCCAGCAGTGATTGGCGGGGGCCGCCCTTAGCCAAAAACATTCAGTACTTC. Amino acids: CASSDWRGPPLAKNIQYF.

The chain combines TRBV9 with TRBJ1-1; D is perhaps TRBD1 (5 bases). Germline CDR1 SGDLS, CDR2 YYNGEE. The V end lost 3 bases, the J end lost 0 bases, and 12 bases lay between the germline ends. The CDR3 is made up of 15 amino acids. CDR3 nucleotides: TGTGCCAGCAGCGAAACTTTGACAGTGAACACTGAAGCTTTCTTT. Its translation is CASSETLTVNTEAFF.

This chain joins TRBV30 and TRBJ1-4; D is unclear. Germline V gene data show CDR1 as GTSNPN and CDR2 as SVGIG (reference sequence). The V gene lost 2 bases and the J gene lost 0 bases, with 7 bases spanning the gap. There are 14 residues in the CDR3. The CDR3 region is CAWSLRSTNEKLFF. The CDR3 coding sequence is TGTGCCTGGAGTTTGAGATCAACTAATGAAAAACTGTTTTTT.

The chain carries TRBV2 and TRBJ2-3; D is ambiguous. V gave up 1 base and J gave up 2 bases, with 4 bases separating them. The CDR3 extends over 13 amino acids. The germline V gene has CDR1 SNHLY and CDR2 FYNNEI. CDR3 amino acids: CASSEENTDTQYF. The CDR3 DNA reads TGTGCCAGCAGTGAAGAGAACACAGATACGCAGTATTTT. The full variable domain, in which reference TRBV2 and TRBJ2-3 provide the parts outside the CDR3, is EPEVTQTPSHQVTQMGQEVILRCVPISNHLYFYWYRQILGQKVEFLVSFYNNEISEKSEIFDDQFSVERPDGSNFTLKIRSTKLEDSAMYFCASSEENTDTQYFGPGTRLTVL.